This record concerns one T cell receptor beta chain sequence. This entry is derived from a study of blood T cell repertoires in COVID-19. For the study at large: The cDNA or gDNA used as material had been derived from T cells, B-cell-depleted T cells, or PBMCs.

V was shortened by 2 bases and J by 1 base, with 6 bases between the two germline ends. This CDR3 has 14 amino acids. The germline V gene encodes CDR1 LGHNT and CDR2 FRNRAP. As processed by the authors: Cell counts per sample came from amplifying reference gene primers. TCRdb's table, derived via immunoSEQ multiplex PCR, lists solely in-frame clones and lacks some. V, J and clone size were drawn from that table, and D and trimming were deduced from the DNA. This table has about 180,000 clones, 75% to 90% appearing once. The sequence was obtained from a woman aged 65 to 85 with COVID-19, enrolled during active disease. Sequencing used peripheral blood. The rearrangement joins TRBV12-5 to TRBJ2-1; D not resolved. CDR3 bases: TGTGCTAGTGGTTTGAGCGTGTCCTACAATGAGCAGTTCTTC. It codes for CASGLSVSYNEQFF.